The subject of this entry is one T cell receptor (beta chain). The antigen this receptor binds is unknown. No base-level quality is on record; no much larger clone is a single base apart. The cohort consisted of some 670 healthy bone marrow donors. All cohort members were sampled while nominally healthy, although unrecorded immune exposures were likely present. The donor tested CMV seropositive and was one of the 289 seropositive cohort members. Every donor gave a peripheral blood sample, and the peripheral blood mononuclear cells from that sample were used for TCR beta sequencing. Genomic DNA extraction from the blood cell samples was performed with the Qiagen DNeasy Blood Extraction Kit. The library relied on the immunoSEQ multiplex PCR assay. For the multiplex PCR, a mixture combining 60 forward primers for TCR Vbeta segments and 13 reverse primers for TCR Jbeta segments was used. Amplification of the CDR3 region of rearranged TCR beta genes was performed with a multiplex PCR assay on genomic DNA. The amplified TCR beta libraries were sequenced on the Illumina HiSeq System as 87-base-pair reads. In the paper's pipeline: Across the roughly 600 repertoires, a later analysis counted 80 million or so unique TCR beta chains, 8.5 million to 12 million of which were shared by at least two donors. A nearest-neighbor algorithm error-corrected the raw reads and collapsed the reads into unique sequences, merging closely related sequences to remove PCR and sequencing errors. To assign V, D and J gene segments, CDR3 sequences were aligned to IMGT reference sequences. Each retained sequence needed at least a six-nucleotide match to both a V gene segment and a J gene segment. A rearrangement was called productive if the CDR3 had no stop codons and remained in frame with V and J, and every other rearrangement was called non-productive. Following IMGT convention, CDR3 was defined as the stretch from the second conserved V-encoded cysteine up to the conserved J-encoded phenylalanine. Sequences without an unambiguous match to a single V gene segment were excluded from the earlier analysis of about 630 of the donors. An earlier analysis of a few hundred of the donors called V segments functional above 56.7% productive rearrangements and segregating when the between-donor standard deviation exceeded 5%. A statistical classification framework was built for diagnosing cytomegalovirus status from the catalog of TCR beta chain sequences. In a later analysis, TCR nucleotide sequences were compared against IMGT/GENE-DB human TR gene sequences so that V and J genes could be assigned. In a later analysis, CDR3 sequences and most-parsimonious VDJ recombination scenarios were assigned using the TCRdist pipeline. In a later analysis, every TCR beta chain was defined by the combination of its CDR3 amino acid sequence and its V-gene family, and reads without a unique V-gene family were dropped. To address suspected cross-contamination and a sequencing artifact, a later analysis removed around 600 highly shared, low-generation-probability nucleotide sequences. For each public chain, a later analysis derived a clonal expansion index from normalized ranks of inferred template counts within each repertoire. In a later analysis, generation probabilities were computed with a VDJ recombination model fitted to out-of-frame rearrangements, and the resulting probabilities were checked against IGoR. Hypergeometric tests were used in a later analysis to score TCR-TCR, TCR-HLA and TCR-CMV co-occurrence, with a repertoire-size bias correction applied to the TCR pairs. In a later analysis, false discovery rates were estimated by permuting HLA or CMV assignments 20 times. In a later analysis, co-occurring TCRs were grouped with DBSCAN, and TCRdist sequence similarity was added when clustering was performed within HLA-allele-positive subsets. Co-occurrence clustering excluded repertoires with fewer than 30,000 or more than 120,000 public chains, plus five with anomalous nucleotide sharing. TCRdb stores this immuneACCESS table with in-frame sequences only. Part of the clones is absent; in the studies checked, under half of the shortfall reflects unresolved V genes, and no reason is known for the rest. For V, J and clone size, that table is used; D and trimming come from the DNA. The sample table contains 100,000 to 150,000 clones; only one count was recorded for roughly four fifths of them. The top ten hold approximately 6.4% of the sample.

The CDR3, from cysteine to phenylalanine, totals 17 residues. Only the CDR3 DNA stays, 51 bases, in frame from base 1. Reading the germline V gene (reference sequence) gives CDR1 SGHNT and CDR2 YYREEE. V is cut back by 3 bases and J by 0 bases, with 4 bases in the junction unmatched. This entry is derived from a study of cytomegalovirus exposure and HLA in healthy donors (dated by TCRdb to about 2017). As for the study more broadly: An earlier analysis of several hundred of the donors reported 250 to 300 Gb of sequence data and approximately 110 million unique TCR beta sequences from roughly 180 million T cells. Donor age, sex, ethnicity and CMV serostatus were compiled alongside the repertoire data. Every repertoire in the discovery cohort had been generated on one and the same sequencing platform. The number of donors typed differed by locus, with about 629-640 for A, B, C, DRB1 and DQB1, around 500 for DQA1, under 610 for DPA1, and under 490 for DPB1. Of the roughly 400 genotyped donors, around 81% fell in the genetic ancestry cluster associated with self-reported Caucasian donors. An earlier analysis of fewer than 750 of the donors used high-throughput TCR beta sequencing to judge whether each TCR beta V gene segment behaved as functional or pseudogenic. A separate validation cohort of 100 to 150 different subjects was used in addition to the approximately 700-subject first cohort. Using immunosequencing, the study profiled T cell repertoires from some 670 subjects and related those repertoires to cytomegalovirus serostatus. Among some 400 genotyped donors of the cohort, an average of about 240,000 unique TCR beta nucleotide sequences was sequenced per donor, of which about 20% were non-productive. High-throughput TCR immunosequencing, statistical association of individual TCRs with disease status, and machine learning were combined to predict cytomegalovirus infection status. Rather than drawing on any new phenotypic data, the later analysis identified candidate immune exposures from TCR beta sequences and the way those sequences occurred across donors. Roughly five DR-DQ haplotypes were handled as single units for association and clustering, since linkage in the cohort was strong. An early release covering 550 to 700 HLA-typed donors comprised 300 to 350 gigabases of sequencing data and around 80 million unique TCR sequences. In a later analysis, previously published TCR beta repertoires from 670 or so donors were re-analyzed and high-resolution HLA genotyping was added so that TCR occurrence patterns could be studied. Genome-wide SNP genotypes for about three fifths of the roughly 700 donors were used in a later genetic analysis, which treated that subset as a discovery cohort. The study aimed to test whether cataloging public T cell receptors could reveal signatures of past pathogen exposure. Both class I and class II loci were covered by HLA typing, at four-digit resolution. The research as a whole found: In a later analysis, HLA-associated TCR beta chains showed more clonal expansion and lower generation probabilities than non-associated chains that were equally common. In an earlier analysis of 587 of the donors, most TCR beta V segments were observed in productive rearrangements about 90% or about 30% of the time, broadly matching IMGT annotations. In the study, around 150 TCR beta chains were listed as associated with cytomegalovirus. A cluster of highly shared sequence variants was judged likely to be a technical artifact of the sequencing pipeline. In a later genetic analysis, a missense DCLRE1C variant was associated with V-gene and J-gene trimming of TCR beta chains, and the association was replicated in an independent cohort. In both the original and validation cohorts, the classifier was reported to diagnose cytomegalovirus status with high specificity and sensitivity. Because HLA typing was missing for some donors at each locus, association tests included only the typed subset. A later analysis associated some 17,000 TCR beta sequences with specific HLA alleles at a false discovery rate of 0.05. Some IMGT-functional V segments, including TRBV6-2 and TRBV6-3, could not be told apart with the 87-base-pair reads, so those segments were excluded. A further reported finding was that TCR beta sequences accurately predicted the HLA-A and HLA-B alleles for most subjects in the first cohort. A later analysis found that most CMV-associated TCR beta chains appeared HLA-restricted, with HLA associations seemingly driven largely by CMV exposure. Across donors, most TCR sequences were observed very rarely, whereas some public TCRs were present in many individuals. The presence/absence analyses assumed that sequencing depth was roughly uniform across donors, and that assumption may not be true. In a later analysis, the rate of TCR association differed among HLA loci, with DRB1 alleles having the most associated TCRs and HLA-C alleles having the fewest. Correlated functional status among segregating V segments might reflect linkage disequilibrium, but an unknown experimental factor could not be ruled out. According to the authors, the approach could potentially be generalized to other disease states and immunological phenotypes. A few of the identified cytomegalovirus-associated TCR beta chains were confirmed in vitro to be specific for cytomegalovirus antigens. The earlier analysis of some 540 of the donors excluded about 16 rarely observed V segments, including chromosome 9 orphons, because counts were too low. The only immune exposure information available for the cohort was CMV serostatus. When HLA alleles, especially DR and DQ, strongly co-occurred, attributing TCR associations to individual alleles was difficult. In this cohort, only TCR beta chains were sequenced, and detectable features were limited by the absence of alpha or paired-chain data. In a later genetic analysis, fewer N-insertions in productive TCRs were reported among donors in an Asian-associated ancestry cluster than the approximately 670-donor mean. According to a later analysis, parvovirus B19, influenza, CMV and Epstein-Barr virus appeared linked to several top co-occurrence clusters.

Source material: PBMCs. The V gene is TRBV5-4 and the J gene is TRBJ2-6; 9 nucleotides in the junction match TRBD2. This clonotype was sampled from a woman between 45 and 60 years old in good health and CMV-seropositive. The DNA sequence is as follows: TGTGCCAGCAGCTCGCCGCGGGGGGGCTCTGGGGCCAACGTCCTGACTTTC. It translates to CASSSPRGGSGANVLTF.